This TCR beta chain originates from a study of control samples from healthy donors and cancer patients. The CDR3 runs 12 residues. Deletions cut 1 base from V and 2 bases from J, with 4 bases between. CDR1 is SGHNT and CDR2 is YYREEE in the germline V gene (reference sequence). Profiling relied on immunoSEQ multiplex PCR, and the TCRdb table lists in-frame clones only, not all of them. The table has 400,000 to 500,000 clones, 80% to 95% seen once. This clonotype was sampled from a man aged 40-55 years with head and neck cancer. The source material was PBMCs. The chain employs TRBV5-4 and TRBJ2-7; no clear D gene. The CDR3 nucleotides read TGTGCCAGCAGCTTGTCTCCCTACGAGCAGTACTTC. This sequence encodes CASSLSPYEQYF.